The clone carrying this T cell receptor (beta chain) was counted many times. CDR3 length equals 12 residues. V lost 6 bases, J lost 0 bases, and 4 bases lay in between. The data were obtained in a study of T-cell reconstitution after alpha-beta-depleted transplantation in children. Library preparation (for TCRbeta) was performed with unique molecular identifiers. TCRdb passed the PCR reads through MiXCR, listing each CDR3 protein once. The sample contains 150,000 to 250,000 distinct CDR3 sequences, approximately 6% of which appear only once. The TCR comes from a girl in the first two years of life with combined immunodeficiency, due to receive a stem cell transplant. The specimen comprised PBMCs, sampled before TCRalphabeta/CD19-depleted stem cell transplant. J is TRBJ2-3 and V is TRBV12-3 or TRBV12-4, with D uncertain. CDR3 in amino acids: CASSHSTDTQYF. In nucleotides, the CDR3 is TGTGCCAGCAGCCATAGCACAGATACGCAGTATTTT.